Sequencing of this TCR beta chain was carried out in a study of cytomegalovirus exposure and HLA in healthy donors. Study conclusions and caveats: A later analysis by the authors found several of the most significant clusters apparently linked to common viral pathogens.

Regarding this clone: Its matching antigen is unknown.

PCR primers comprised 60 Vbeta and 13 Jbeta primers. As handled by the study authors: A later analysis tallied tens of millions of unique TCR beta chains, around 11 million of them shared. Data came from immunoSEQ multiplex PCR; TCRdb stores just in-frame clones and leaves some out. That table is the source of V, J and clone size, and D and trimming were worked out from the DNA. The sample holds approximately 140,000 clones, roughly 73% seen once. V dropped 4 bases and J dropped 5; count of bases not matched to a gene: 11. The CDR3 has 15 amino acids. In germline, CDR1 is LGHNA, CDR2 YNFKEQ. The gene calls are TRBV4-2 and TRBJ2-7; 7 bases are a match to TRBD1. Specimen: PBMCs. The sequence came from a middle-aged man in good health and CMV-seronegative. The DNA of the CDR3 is TGTGCCAGCAGCCCCCCAGGACAGGTATACCACGAGCAGTACTTC. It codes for CASSPPGQVYHEQYF.